This TCR beta chain is drawn from a study of T-cell reconstitution after alpha-beta-depleted transplantation in children. Germline loops: CDR1 LGHNA, CDR2 YNFKEQ. Trimming left V 0 bases short and J 0 bases short, with 11 bases between. There are 17 residues in the CDR3. There are a few counts of this clonotype. Unique molecular identifiers were incorporated when the TCRbeta library was constructed. Each CDR3 protein is one row after TCRdb ran MiXCR on the PCR reads. The sample shows more than 450,000 distinct CDR3 sequences, approximately 20% of them seen only once. The chain combines TRBV4-2 with TRBJ1-4; D not certain. The specimen was PBMCs from the stem cell graft donor, collected from the stem cell graft. The clonotype comes from a human donor who donated a stem cell graft to a child with acute lymphoblastic leukemia. CDR3 protein: CASSQDLRTATNEKLFF. DNA of the CDR3: TGTGCCAGCAGCCAAGACCTGCGGACGGCAACTAATGAAAAACTGTTTTTT.